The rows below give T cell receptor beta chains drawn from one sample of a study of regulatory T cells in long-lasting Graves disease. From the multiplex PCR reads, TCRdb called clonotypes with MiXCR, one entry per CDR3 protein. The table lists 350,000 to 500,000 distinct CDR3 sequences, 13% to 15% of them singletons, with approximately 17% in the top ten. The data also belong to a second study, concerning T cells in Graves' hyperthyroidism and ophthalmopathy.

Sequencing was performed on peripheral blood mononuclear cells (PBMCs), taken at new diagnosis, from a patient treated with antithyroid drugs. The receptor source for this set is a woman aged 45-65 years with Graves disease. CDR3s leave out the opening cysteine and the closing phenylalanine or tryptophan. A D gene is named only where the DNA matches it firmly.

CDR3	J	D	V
ASSQERDFYNEQF	TRBJ2-1	-	TRBV4-2
ASMGTSYEQY	TRBJ2-7	TRBD2	TRBV6-1
SAIDPSSYEQY	TRBJ2-7	-	TRBV20-1
SATISYNEQF	TRBJ2-1	-	TRBV20-1
ASSPPQVNTEAF	TRBJ1-1	-	TRBV18
ASSLMGTYASYEQY	TRBJ2-7	-	TRBV5-6
ASRSPGQDYGYT	TRBJ1-2	TRBD1	TRBV4-1
SVVAGVGEQY	TRBJ2-7	TRBD2	TRBV29-1
ASSLVRTDTQY	TRBJ2-3	-	TRBV3-1
ASRKTGGSGNTIY	TRBJ1-3	TRBD1	TRBV28
ASRWGWGADYNEQF	TRBJ2-1	-	TRBV28
AIRRQGLAGGSYEQY	TRBJ2-7	TRBD2	TRBV10-3
ASSLAGGEQF	TRBJ2-1	-	TRBV7-9
ASSDGTPGQGNQPQH	TRBJ1-5	TRBD1	TRBV10-2
ASSPSTGTESPLH	TRBJ1-6	TRBD1	TRBV18
ASSPGQGPLH	TRBJ1-6	TRBD1	TRBV18
ATGTSGLNTGELF	TRBJ2-2	TRBD2	TRBV24-1
ATSGDSRTQPQH	TRBJ1-5	TRBD1	TRBV24-1
AWSARDLNQPQH	TRBJ1-5	-	TRBV30
ASSIAQGTNYGYT	TRBJ1-2	-	TRBV19
ASSQTGDSGYEQY	TRBJ2-7	-	TRBV4-1
ASREGLAGGNTGELF	TRBJ2-2	TRBD2	TRBV5-4
ASSFGAGHQPQH	TRBJ1-5	-	TRBV28